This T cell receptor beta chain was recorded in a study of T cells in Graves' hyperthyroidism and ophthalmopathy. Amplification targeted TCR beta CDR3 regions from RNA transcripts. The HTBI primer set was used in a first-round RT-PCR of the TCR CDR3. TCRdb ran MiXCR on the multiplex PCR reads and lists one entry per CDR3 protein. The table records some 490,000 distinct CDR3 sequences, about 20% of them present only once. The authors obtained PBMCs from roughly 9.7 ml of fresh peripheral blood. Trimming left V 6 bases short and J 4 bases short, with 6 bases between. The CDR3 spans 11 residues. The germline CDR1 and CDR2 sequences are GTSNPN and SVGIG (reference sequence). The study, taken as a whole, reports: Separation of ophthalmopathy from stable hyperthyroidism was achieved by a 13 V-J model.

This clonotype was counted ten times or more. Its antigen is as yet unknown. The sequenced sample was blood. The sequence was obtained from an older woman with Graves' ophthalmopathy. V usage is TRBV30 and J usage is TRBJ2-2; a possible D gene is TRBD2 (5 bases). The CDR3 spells CACRGTGELFF. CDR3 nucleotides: TGTGCCTGCCGGGGCACCGGGGAGCTGTTTTTT.